One T cell receptor (beta chain) is described in this entry. What this receptor recognizes is not known. There are no base qualities to consult, and no much larger clone falls within one base. Explained via the paper, the time point label denotes: patch test 2, 6 weeks after DPC sensitization. The treatment or condition label of this sample denotes: therapeutic diphenylcyclopropenone sensitization with weekly scalp DPC. At each patch-test visit, blood was drawn before the patch test was applied. Patients were eligible if aged 18 to 70, diagnosed with alopecia and judged suitable for DPC therapy, and pregnant patients were excluded. Unfractionated whole blood was collected in Tempus Blood RNA tubes, and total RNA was extracted from that blood. These data are taken from a study of human T cells and chemical hapten exposure (dated by TCRdb to the early 2020s). Looking at the study overall: For sensitization, 2% DPC in acetone was applied to a 2 cm by 2 cm area of upper inner arm skin. Throughout the study period of 20 to 30 weeks, patients also received therapeutic DPC doses to the scalp every week. Patch testing was done on the upper back using Finn chambers containing 0.01% DPC, and results were scored after 6 days according to International Contact Dermatitis Research Group standards. The mostly female patient cohort included alopecia areata with under or over 50% scalp involvement, alopecia totalis and alopecia universalis. Libraries were pooled for sequencing, and per-sample TCR yields varied mainly because of small differences in library volumes within the pool. The study tracked peripheral blood TCR repertoire changes in vivo during primary and secondary sensitization to the hapten diphenylcyclopropenone (DPC) in alopecia patients. Patient blood was sampled pre-sensitization (week 0) and at 2, 6 and about 24 weeks after DPC sensitization. Nearly 30 alopecia patients provided blood for TCR sequencing at one to four time points (pre-sensitization, 2, 6 and 24 weeks).

To prepare the library, RACE was applied. Data came from a NextSeq 500. Library preparation attached unique molecular identifiers to individual cDNA molecules for quantitative, reproducible TCR counting. From each blood RNA sample, both TCR alpha and TCR beta chains were sequenced. The original methods were these. Samples had a median of roughly 98,000 TCRs, with a range from about 23,224 to 690,600. The Decombinator software suite was used to annotate the V, J and CDR3 of the TCR reads. Every sample was subsampled to the same number of TCRs (28,000) for the PS versus PT1 abundance plots. Expanded TCRs were defined as absent before sensitization and observed at least eight times at the 2-week time point. TCRdb's own reprocessing of the public reads used fastp at Q25 and MiXCR and kept productive beta chains. Rows with a matching CDR3 protein are joined into one entry that keeps the most common DNA and genes. The V and J calls come from TCRdb's annotation, not from the publication. In this sample the table shows roughly 92,000 distinct CDR3 sequences, roughly an eighth of which occur a single time. Jointly, the top ten make up 2.5% to 4% of the sample.

From its cysteine to its phenylalanine, the CDR3 spans 16 amino acids. Left in the record is the CDR3 DNA by itself, 48 bases read in frame from the first base. V is shortened by 0 bases, J by 7 bases, and the region joining them spans 16 bases. The CDR1 and CDR2 encoded by the germline V gene are LGHNA and YSLEER. The paper as a whole reports these results and caveats: A positive correlation was found between the number of PT1 expanded TCRs and patch test score, with significance reached at thresholds 8, 16 and 32 but not 4. Repeated subsampling changed both the strength of the expansion versus patch-test correlation and the threshold at which the correlation became significant. Because every patient had alopecia, a presumed autoimmune disease, the patients' immune response might differ from that of healthy individuals. DPC sensitization did not change how many TCRs were above 1 in 1000 frequency, and no evidence was found of alterations in global repertoire structure. Compared with pre-sensitization or healthy control sets, expanded TCRs formed significantly more large CDR3 similarity clusters, which is consistent with antigen-driven responses.

The sequence came from a woman in her thirties or forties with alopecia areata. Some clones in this sample may be carry-over from other donors' samples. The specimen was whole blood, collected in connection with sensitization to the hapten diphenylcyclopropenone (DPC). The V and J segments used are TRBV4-3 and TRBJ2-1; the D region possibly corresponds to TRBD1 (6 bases align). This receptor carries the CDR3 CASSQDPGRGNNEQFF. The DNA reads TGCGCCAGCAGCCAAGATCCCGGTAGGGGGAATAATGAGCAGTTCTTC.